A single sample gave rise to the 20 T cell receptor beta chains below, sequenced in a study of regulatory T cells in long-lasting Graves disease. Relying on iRepertoire HTBI primers and Arm-PCR of CDR3 regions, the team built TCR beta libraries. From the multiplex PCR reads, TCRdb called clonotypes with MiXCR, one entry per CDR3 protein. The sample shows under 300,000 distinct CDR3 sequences, around 19% of them seen only once. This sample's time point: newly diagnosed GD, antithyroid drugs for less than 3 months. There was RNA extracted from PBMCs, and the TCR library was made from it. The data also belong to a second study, concerning T cells in Graves' hyperthyroidism and ophthalmopathy.

Sequencing used peripheral blood mononuclear cells (PBMCs), obtained at new diagnosis, from a patient treated with antithyroid drugs. These receptor sequences come from a woman under 40 with Graves disease.

This clonotype came up many times. The chain carries TRBV20-1 and TRBJ2-3; D not resolved. CDR1 is DFQATT, CDR2 SNEGSKA, per germline (reference sequence). Trimming left V 2 bases short and J 2 bases short, with 20 bases between. The CDR3 consists of 17 residues. The CDR3 loop is CSARKDGALPSTDTQYF. As DNA, the CDR3 is TGCAGTGCTAGAAAGGACGGAGCCCTACCATCCACAGATACGCAGTATTTT.

This clonotype occurred many times. The chain carries TRBV27 and TRBJ1-2; TRBD1 is a possible D gene (6 bases). V was clipped by 4 bases and J by 5 bases, with 20 bases between them. In germline, CDR1 is MNHEY, CDR2 SMNVEV (reference sequence). There are 16 residues in the CDR3. The CDR3 DNA reads TGTGCCAGCAGTTCTCCACCGCAAACAGGGTCGTATGGCTACACCTTC. Its translation: CASSSPPQTGSYGYTF.

This clonotype was seen many times. V and J are TRBV7-2 and TRBJ2-5; no clear D. From germline, CDR1 is SGHTA and CDR2 FQGNSA. Trimming left V 5 bases short and J 5 bases short, with 18 bases between. The CDR3 is made up of 15 amino acids. The CDR3 region has the DNA TGTGCCAGCAGCCCGCATGGACGCCGTCTGGAGACCCAGTACTTC. Translating gives CASSPHGRRLETQYF.

This clonotype was counted at least ten times. The chain uses TRBV5-1 and TRBJ1-3; D is possibly TRBD1 (5 bases). The germline V and J ends were trimmed by 4 bases and 0 bases, with 14 bases remaining between them. The CDR3 extends over 16 amino acids. Germline CDR1 SGHRS, CDR2 YFSETQ. This CDR3 reads CASSNRDGLSGNTIYF. The CDR3 DNA is TGCGCCAGCAGCAACCGGGACGGCCTCTCTGGAAACACCATATATTTT.

This clonotype was detected many times. The V call is TRBV7-9, the J call TRBJ1-1; D not resolved. V was trimmed by 5 bases and J by 4 bases, leaving 11 bases between them. Per germline, CDR1 SEHNR and CDR2 FQNEAQ (reference sequence). The CDR3 contains 13 residues. DNA of the CDR3: TGTGCCAGCAGCGCTGCAGGTCGCACTGAAGCTTTCTTT. Protein product: CASSAAGRTEAFF.

This clonotype was observed many times. V and J are TRBV5-1 and TRBJ2-7, with 13 bases identical to TRBD2. The CDR3 is 16 amino acids. CDR1 and CDR2 (germline): SGHRS, YFSETQ. V was clipped by 4 bases and J by 5 bases; unmatched bases: 9. The CDR3 here is CASSPGLAGAKDEQYF. CDR3 DNA: TGCGCCAGCAGCCCAGGACTAGCGGGGGCTAAGGACGAGCAGTACTTC.

This clonotype was observed at least ten times. This chain connects TRBV6-1 to TRBJ1-1; D may be TRBD1 (5 bases). The germline V and J ends were trimmed by 3 bases and 1 base, with 18 bases remaining between them. The CDR3 loop spans 17 amino acids. The V gene's germline CDR1 is MNHNS and CDR2 SASEGT. The CDR3 nucleotides are TGTGCCAGCAGTGAGCCAGGGTGGCGGTTTGAGAACACTGAAGCTTTCTTT. It encodes CASSEPGWRFENTEAFF.

This clonotype was seen a few times. J is TRBJ2-3 and V is TRBV5-6; TRBD1 matches 9 bases. The ends lost 7 bases at V and 4 bases at J; junction bases unmatched: 7. Germline CDR1 and CDR2: SGHDT and YYEEEE. The CDR3 contains 14 residues. The CDR3 nucleotides read TGTGCCAGCTACCGGGACAGGGTTGCAGATACGCAGTATTTT. This translates into CASYRDRVADTQYF. The whole variable domain, remainder taken from reference TRBV5-6 and TRBJ2-3, is DAGVTQSPTHLIKTRGQQVTLRCSPKSGHDTVSWYQQALGQGPQFIFQYYEEEERQRGNFPDRFSGHQFPNYSSELNVNALLLGDSALYLCASYRDRVADTQYFGPGTRLTVL.

This clonotype appeared a single time. The DNA is omitted, as the CDR3 cannot be located on it reliably, and the CDR3 follows TCRdb's listing. This chain connects TRBV5-6 to TRBJ2-3; the table's D call, TRBD1, was not checked against the DNA. The CDR3 numbers 23 amino acids, ends counted. Germline V gene lookup returns CDR1 SGHDT and CDR2 YYEEEE. CDR3 in amino acids: CASSFYICSARSTAGTSPDTQYF.

This clonotype was observed many times. Here the CDR3 reads CASTDSGDTGELFF. The CDR3 DNA sequence: TGTGCCAGCACCGATTCGGGGGACACCGGGGAGCTGTTTTTT. This chain links TRBV7-9 with TRBJ2-2, with a possible D match to TRBD2 (6 bases). The CDR3 is made up of 14 amino acids. CDR1 and CDR2 (germline): SEHNR, FQNEAQ (reference sequence). Between the trimmed V and J ends, which lost 7 bases and 3 bases, there was a span of 12 bases.

The table lists this clonotype with many counts. V gene TRBV12-3 or TRBV12-4 combines with J gene TRBJ1-4; unclear D gene. V dropped 6 bases and J dropped 6 bases, with 8 bases sitting between them. The CDR3 totals 12 residues. The CDR3 is CASRKFDEKLFF. CDR3 nucleotide sequence: TGTGCCAGCAGAAAGTTCGATGAAAAACTGTTTTTT.

This clonotype appeared many times. The chain carries TRBV12-3 or TRBV12-4 and TRBJ1-1; D might be TRBD1 (6 bases). There are 16 residues in the CDR3. Deletions cut 6 bases from V and 0 bases from J, with 17 bases between. The CDR3, as DNA: TGTGCCAGCAGCCCCTCCGGGAGGGGGATGAACACTGAAGCTTTCTTT. Translated: CASSPSGRGMNTEAFF.

This clonotype was observed many times. The chain links TRBV2 to TRBJ2-1; unclear D gene. Looked up from germline, CDR1 is SNHLY and CDR2 is FYNNEI. This CDR3 comprises 12 residues. Trimming removed 5 bases at V and 9 bases at J, with 11 bases between. This CDR3 is CASSRQSSEQFF. The DNA of the CDR3 is TGTGCCAGCAGTCGACAAAGCAGTGAGCAGTTCTTC.

This clonotype was counted many times. This chain links TRBV20-1 with TRBJ2-2, with 9 bases lining up with TRBD2. CDR3 length equals 16 residues. V shed 1 base, J shed 7 bases, and the junction held 10 bases outside the gene matches. Germline V gene sequence: CDR1 DFQATT, CDR2 SNEGSKA (reference sequence). The DNA for the CDR3 is TGCAGTGCTAGAGGGTATTCCAGGACTAGCGACGGGGAGCTGTTTTTT. It translates to CSARGYSRTSDGELFF.

Regarding this clonotype: Since a far larger clone is one base different, this is likely a read error. This chain uses TRBV7-2 with TRBJ2-1; D tentatively fits TRBD1 or TRBD2 (7 bases each). The germline gives CDR1 SGHTA, CDR2 FQGNSA. The CDR3 is 13 amino acids. Trimming left V 2 bases short and J 13 bases short, with 15 bases between. The CDR3 nucleotides read TGTGCCAGCAGCTTAAGCCCAGGGGGGGGCCAGTTCTTC. This translates into CASSLSPGGGQFF.

This clonotype was observed a handful of times. The rearrangement joins TRBV6-2 or TRBV6-3 to TRBJ2-1; 10 bases map to TRBD1. This CDR3 spans 13 amino acids. The trim removed 11 bases at V and 4 bases at J, leaving 5 bases unmatched. Germline CDR1 and CDR2: MNHEY and SVGEGT. In nucleotides, the CDR3 is TGTGCCGCCGGACAGGGGGAATACAATGAGCAGTTCTTC. Translating it yields CAAGQGEYNEQFF.

This clonotype was recorded at least ten times. This sequence joins TRBV7-8 and TRBJ2-1; 7 bases fit TRBD1. CDR3 size: 15 residues. V lost 5 bases to trimming and J lost 1 base; unmatched junction nucleotides: 5. Germline V gene lookup returns CDR1 SGHVS and CDR2 FQNEAQ. CDR3 residues: CASSTYRGSYNEQFF. The CDR3 bases are TGTGCCAGCAGCACCTACAGGGGTTCCTACAATGAGCAGTTCTTC.

Many counts were recorded for this clonotype. V gene TRBV2 combines with J gene TRBJ1-5; D is unclear. Trimming left V 2 bases short and J 4 bases short, with 12 bases between. Germline CDR1 and CDR2: SNHLY and FYNNEI. The CDR3 contains 15 residues. In DNA form, the CDR3 reads TGTGCCAGCAGTGAACGGTTGAAACGAAATCAGCCCCAGCATTTT. This translates into CASSERLKRNQPQHF.

This clonotype has just a few counts. This may be a read error, as it is one base from a much larger clone. V gene TRBV29-1 combines with J gene TRBJ1-4; unclear D gene. Germline V gene sequence: CDR1 SQVTM, CDR2 ANQGSEA. This CDR3 is built from 11 residues. The CDR3 DNA is TGCAACGTCCCTGGCCCGGAAAAACTGTTTTTT. Encoded protein: CNVPGPEKLFF.

This clonotype was counted ten times or more. This chain links TRBV11-2 with TRBJ2-7, with unresolved D. Trimming removed 1 base at V and 3 bases at J, with 7 bases between. This CDR3 is 13 amino acids long. The germline V gene encodes CDR1 SGHAT and CDR2 FQNNGV. The CDR3 region is CASSLVANYEQYF. Here the CDR3 DNA reads TGTGCCAGCAGCTTAGTAGCAAACTACGAGCAGTACTTC.